These 5 T cell receptor beta chains were all obtained from the same sample, sequenced in a study of blood T cell repertoires in COVID-19. Sequenced by immunoSEQ multiplex PCR; TCRdb stores in-frame clones only, minus some. The sample lists 300,000 to 350,000 clones; 80% to 90% were seen once. Sequencing was done on a sample of peripheral blood. Source of these receptors: a man in his thirties or forties with COVID-19, enrolled during active disease.

The chain joins TRBV28 to TRBJ2-7, with 7 nucleotides matching TRBD1. Germline trimming cut 3 bases from V and 0 bases from J; bases unmatched to any gene: 2. The CDR3 length is 14 residues. Germline V gives CDR1 MDHEN, CDR2 SYDVKM. CDR3 nucleotide sequence: TGTGCCAGCAGTTTGACAGGGTACTCCTACGAGCAGTACTTC. Translated, it gives CASSLTGYSYEQYF.

In this sample, this clone turned up a few times. The J gene is TRBJ2-7, the V gene TRBV5-1, with a weak D call TRBD1 (7 bases). Germline CDR1 SGHRS, CDR2 YFSETQ. Trimming took 2 bases from V and 7 from J, leaving 16 bases between them. The CDR3 contains 14 residues. DNA of the CDR3: TGCGCCAGCAGCTTAAGAGGGGGCGCGGGAGAGCAGTACTTC. Its translation is CASSLRGGAGEQYF.

The chain joins TRBV6-5 to TRBJ1-1; tentative D call: TRBD1 (5 bases). The germline CDR1 and CDR2 sequences are MNHEY and SVGAGI. V was clipped by 2 bases and J by 0 bases, with 10 bases between them. The CDR3 is 15 residues long. The CDR3 coding sequence is TGTGCCAGCAGTTACGGGGGGATCATGAACACTGAAGCTTTCTTT. Translating it yields CASSYGGIMNTEAFF.

CDR3 region: CATSLVGGTGELFF. In DNA, the CDR3 is TGTGCCACCAGTCTGGTAGGGGGCACCGGGGAGCTGTTTTTT. This chain links TRBV24-1 with TRBJ2-2; possibly TRBD1 for D (6 bases). Per germline, CDR1 KGHDR and CDR2 SFDVKD. The length of the CDR3 is 14 residues. V lost 6 bases and J 4 bases, leaving 11 bases between the germline ends.

This sequence joins TRBV19 and TRBJ1-2, with D perhaps TRBD1 (6 bases). Germline V lookup: CDR1 LNHDA, CDR2 SQIVND (reference sequence). Trimming removed 1 base at V and 5 bases at J, with 14 bases between. The CDR3 runs to 15 residues. The CDR3 here is CASSIGGRGKYGYTF. For the CDR3, the DNA is TGTGCCAGTAGTATAGGGGGCAGGGGAAAGTATGGCTACACCTTC.